A selection of T cell receptor beta chains follows, all from one sample in a study of vaccination effects on CD4 cells after COVID-19. This table comes from immunoSEQ multiplex PCR, and its TCRdb copy is limited to in-frame clones, with some not included. The table lists some 68,000 clones, roughly 80% of them singletons. Their cognate antigens are unknown. Specimen: CD4+ T cells from PBMCs cultured with SARS-CoV-2 spike peptides, collected before COVID-19 vaccination. These receptors originate from a human donor who received a COVID-19 vaccine. Each CDR3 is given with its conserved first and last residue. D genes are given only for firm matches. Expanded clones get a size class; other rows say once, few or many, or leave the size out.

cdr3_aa,cdr3_nt,v_call,j_call,d_call,clone_size
CAISESGKGNTEAFF,TGTGCCATCAGTGAGTCGGGGAAAGGGAACACTGAAGCTTTCTTT,TRBV10-3,TRBJ1-1,.,.
CASSPRGTSSTDTQYF,TGTGCCAGCAGCCCTAGAGGGACCTCTAGCACAGATACGCAGTATTTT,TRBV5-8,TRBJ2-3,.,.
CASSTGTTEAFF,TGCGCCAGCAGTACAGGGACCACTGAAGCTTTCTTT,TRBV10-2,TRBJ1-1,.,.
CASSPGPNTDTQYF,TGTGCCAGCAGTCCCGGGCCTAACACAGATACGCAGTATTTT,TRBV6-4,TRBJ2-3,.,.
CSVDLGTDTQYF,TGCAGCGTTGATTTGGGGACAGATACGCAGTATTTT,TRBV29-1,TRBJ2-3,.,.
CASSRTGTGTGELFF,TGTGCCAGCAGCCGTACCGGTACCGGGACCGGGGAGCTGTTTTTT,TRBV9,TRBJ2-2,.,.
CASSLLGYNEQFF,TGTGCCAGCAGTTTATTAGGGTACAATGAGCAGTTCTTC,TRBV12-3/TRBV12-4,TRBJ2-1,.,.
CASSPATDQETQYF,TGTGCCAGCAGTCCTGCTACCGATCAAGAGACCCAGTACTTC,TRBV11-2,TRBJ2-5,.,few
CASQPGQETEAFF,TGTGCCAGCCAGCCGGGACAGGAGACTGAAGCTTTCTTT,TRBV18,TRBJ1-1,TRBD1,.
CSVVDRSTDTQYF,TGCAGCGTTGTTGACAGAAGCACAGATACGCAGTATTTT,TRBV29-1,TRBJ2-3,.,.
CAWTGSRNEQFF,TGTGCCTGGACAGGATCTCGCAATGAGCAGTTCTTC,TRBV30,TRBJ2-1,.,few
CASSRRQGQETQYF,TGTGCCAGCAGCCGGCGACAGGGGCAAGAGACCCAGTACTTC,TRBV7-2,TRBJ2-5,TRBD1,.
CASSALGNGNQPQHF,TGTGCCAGCAGTGCCCTGGGTAACGGCAATCAGCCCCAGCATTTT,TRBV2,TRBJ1-5,.,.
CASSKDPGGENTEAFF,TGCGCCAGCAGCAAGGACCCCGGGGGTGAGAACACTGAAGCTTTCTTT,TRBV5-1,TRBJ1-1,.,.
CASSLRGGSYNEQFF,TGTGCCAGCAGCTTGCGGGGGGGCTCCTACAATGAGCAGTTCTTC,TRBV5-4,TRBJ2-1,TRBD2,.
CASRVAGANVLTF,TGTGCCAGCAGGGTGGCCGGGGCCAACGTCCTGACTTTC,TRBV28,TRBJ2-6,.,.
CASSPGQGHLEKLFF,TGTGCCAGCTCACCGGGTCAGGGGCACTTGGAAAAACTGTTTTTT,TRBV18,TRBJ1-4,.,.
CASSPPLRTYNEQFF,TGTGCCAGCAGCCCTCCACTGCGTACCTACAATGAGCAGTTCTTC,TRBV9,TRBJ2-1,.,.
CASSQEGLGLLSGNTIYF,TGCGCCAGCAGCCAAGAAGGCCTGGGACTCCTCTCTGGAAACACCATATATTTT,TRBV4-1,TRBJ1-3,.,.
CASSQATNEKLFF,TGTGCCAGCAGCCAAGCAACTAATGAAAAACTGTTTTTT,TRBV12-3/TRBV12-4,TRBJ1-4,.,.
CASSHRQSSYNSPLHF,TGTGCCAGCAGTCACAGGCAGAGCTCCTATAATTCACCCCTCCACTTT,TRBV27,TRBJ1-6,.,.
CASSPSRGLGGYTF,TGTGCCAGCTCACCATCCCGCGGCCTAGGAGGCTACACCTTC,TRBV18,TRBJ1-2,.,.
CASSDRGRWTDTQYF,TGTGCCAGTAGTGACAGGGGACGTTGGACAGATACGCAGTATTTT,TRBV19,TRBJ2-3,TRBD1,.
CASSVAHLTSSGANVLTF,TGTGCCAGCAGCGTAGCCCACCTGACTAGCTCCGGGGCCAACGTCCTGACTTTC,TRBV9,TRBJ2-6,TRBD2,.
CASSSREGIAFF,TGTGCCAGCAGCTCACGGGAGGGGATCGCTTTCTTT,TRBV7-3,TRBJ1-1,.,.
CASSSGGVGNEQFF,TGTGCCAGCAGCAGCGGGGGGGTAGGAAATGAGCAGTTCTTC,TRBV7-3,TRBJ2-1,TRBD2,few
CSVVTAGGHQDTQYF,TGCAGCGTGGTTACAGCGGGGGGCCATCAAGATACGCAGTATTTT,TRBV29-1,TRBJ2-3,TRBD2,.
CASSYSDWPSGEAFF,TGTGCCAGCAGTTACTCTGACTGGCCCTCCGGTGAAGCTTTCTTT,TRBV6-6,TRBJ1-1,.,.
CASSQYRLSSYNSPLHF,TGTGCCAGCTCACAGTACAGGCTAAGCTCCTATAATTCACCCCTCCACTTT,TRBV18,TRBJ1-6,.,.
CSARVTNTGELFF,TGCAGCGCCAGGGTGACGAACACCGGGGAGCTGTTTTTT,TRBV29-1,TRBJ2-2,.,.
CASSVTGGNQPQHF,TGTGCCAGCAGCGTGACAGGGGGCAATCAGCCCCAGCATTTT,TRBV28,TRBJ1-5,TRBD1,.
CASSAGGTGFYNEQFF,TGTGCCAGCAGCGCCGGGGGGACAGGCTTTTACAATGAGCAGTTCTTC,TRBV9,TRBJ2-1,.,once
CASSLKGGQDRGPNYGYTF,TGTGCCAGCAGCTTAAAAGGGGGGCAGGACAGGGGGCCTAACTATGGCTACACCTTC,TRBV7-3,TRBJ1-2,TRBD1,.
CASSEGQGKYGYTF,TGTGCCAGCAGTGAAGGACAGGGGAAATATGGCTACACCTTC,TRBV25-1,TRBJ1-2,TRBD1,few
CASSVGYGYTF,TGTGCCAGCTCGGTAGGCTATGGCTACACCTTC,TRBV2,TRBJ1-2,.,.
CACNRQTSSGNTIYF,TGTGCCTGCAACAGACAGACCAGCTCTGGAAACACCATATATTTT,TRBV30,TRBJ1-3,.,.
CASSPRGLAGADTQYF,TGTGCCAGCAGCCCCCGTGGACTAGCGGGTGCAGATACGCAGTATTTT,TRBV11-2,TRBJ2-3,TRBD2,.
CASRGQGDNQPQHF,TGTGCCAGTAGGGGACAGGGAGACAATCAGCCCCAGCATTTT,TRBV19,TRBJ1-5,TRBD1,.
CASSAQGAAEAFF,TGTGCCAGCAGTGCCCAGGGGGCAGCTGAAGCTTTCTTT,TRBV2,TRBJ1-1,TRBD1,once
CASSLFWGAGEKLFF,TGTGCCAGCAGCTTATTTTGGGGAGCGGGTGAAAAACTGTTTTTT,TRBV5-5,TRBJ1-4,.,.
CASSQTRVEGTEAFF,TGTGCCAGTAGTCAGACAAGGGTGGAGGGAACTGAAGCTTTCTTT,TRBV19,TRBJ1-1,.,.
CASIKRAGPYNEQFF,TGTGCCAGTATAAAGAGAGCGGGGCCATACAATGAGCAGTTCTTC,TRBV19,TRBJ2-1,TRBD2,.